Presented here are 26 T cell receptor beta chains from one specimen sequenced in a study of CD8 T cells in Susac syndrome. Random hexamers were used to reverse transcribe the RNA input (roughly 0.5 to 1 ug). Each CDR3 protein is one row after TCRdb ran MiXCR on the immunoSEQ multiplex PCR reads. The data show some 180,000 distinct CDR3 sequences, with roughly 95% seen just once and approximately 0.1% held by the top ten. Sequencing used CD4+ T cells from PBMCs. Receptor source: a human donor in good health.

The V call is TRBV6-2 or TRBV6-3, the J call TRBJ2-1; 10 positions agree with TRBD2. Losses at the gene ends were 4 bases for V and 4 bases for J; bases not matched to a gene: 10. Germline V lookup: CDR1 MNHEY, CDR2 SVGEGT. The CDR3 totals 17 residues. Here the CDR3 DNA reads TGTGCCAGCAGTTCGGCTAGCGGGGGACCAAGTTACAATGAGCAGTTCTTC. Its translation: CASSSASGGPSYNEQFF.

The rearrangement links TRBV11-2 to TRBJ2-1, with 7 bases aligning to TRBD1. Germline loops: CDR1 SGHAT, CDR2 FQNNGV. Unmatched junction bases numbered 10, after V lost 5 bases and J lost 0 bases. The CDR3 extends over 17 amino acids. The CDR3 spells CASSPGGTRASYNEQFF. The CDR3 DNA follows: TGTGCCAGCAGCCCAGGGGGAACACGGGCCTCCTACAATGAGCAGTTCTTC.

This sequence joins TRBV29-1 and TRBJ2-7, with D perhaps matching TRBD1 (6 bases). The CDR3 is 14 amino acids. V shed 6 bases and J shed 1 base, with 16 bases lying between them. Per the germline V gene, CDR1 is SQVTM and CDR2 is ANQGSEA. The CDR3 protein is CSVRVIGQSYEQYF. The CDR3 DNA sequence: TGCAGCGTGCGGGTAATCGGACAGTCCTACGAGCAGTACTTC.

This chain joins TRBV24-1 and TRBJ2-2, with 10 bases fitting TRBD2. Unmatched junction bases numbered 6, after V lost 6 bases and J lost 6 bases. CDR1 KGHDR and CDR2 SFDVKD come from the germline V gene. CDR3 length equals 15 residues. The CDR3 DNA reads TGTGCCACCAGTACCCTAGCGGGAGAGTCCGGGGAGCTGTTTTTT. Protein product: CATSTLAGESGELFF.

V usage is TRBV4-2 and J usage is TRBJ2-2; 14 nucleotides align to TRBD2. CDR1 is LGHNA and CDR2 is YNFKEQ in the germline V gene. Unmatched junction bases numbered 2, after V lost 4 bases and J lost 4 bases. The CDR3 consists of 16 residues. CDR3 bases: TGTGCCAGCAGCCGGACTAGCGGGAGGAGCACCGGGGAGCTGTTTTTT. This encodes CASSRTSGRSTGELFF.

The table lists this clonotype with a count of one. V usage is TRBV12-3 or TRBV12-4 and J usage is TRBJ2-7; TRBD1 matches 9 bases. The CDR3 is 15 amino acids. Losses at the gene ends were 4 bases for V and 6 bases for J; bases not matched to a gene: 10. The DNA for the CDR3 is TGTGCCAGCAGTTCTCACAGGGGGCTCATGCGCGAGCAGTACTTC. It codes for CASSSHRGLMREQYF.

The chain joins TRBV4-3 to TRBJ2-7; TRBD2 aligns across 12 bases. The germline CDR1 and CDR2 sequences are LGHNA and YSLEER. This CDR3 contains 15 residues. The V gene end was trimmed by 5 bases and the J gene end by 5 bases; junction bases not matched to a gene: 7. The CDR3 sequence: CASSDRLAGVDEQYF. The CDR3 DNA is TGCGCCAGCAGCGATCGACTAGCGGGAGTTGACGAGCAGTACTTC.

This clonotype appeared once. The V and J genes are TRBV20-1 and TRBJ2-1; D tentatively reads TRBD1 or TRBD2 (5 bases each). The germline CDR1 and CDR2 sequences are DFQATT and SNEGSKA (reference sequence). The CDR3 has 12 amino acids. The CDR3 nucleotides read TGCAGAGTCGGGGCCCGCCCCAATGAGCAGTTCTTC. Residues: CRVGARPNEQFF.

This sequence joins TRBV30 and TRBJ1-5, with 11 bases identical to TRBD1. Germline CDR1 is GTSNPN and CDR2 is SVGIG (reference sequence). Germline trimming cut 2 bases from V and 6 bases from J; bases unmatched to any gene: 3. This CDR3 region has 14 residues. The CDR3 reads CAWSIGTGGQPQHF. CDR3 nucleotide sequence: TGTGCCTGGAGTATCGGGACAGGGGGTCAGCCCCAGCATTTT.

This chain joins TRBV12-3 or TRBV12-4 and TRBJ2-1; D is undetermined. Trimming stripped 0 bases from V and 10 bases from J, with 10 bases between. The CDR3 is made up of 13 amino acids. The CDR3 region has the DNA TGTGCCAGCAGTTTAGCCTCCGCGCAGGAGCAGTTCTTC. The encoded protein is CASSLASAQEQFF.

The CDR3 DNA reads as TGCAGTGCTGAAGACAGGAGCACAGATACGCAGTATTTT. It specifies CSAEDRSTDTQYF. J is TRBJ2-3 and V is TRBV20-1; D perhaps matches TRBD1 (6 bases). Trimming took 5 bases from V and 0 from J, leaving 9 bases between them. The CDR3 has 13 amino acids. The V gene's germline CDR1 is DFQATT and CDR2 SNEGSKA (reference sequence).

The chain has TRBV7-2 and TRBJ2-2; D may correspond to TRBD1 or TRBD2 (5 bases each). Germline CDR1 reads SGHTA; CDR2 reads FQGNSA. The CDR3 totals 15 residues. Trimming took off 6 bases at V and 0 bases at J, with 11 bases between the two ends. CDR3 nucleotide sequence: TGTGCCAGCAGTCCCGGGACGACGAACACCGGGGAGCTGTTTTTT. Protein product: CASSPGTTNTGELFF.

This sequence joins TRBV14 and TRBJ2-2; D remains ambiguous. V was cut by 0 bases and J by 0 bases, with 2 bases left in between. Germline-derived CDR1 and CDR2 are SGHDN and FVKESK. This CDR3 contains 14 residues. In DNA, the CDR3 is TGTGCCAGCAGCCAAGACGCGAACACCGGGGAGCTGTTTTTT. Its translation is CASSQDANTGELFF.

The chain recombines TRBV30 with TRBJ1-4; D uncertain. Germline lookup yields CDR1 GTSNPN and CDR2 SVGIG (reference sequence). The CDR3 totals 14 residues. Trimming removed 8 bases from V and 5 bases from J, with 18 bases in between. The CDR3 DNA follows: TGTGCCACAGCTCTATTACCTTCCAATGAAAAACTGTTTTTT. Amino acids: CATALLPSNEKLFF.

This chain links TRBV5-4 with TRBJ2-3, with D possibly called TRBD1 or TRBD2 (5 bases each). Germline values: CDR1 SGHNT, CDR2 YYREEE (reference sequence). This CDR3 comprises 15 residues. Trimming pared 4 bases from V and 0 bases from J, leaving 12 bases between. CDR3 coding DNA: TGTGCCAGCAGCGATTACCGGGACAGCACAGATACGCAGTATTTT. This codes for CASSDYRDSTDTQYF.

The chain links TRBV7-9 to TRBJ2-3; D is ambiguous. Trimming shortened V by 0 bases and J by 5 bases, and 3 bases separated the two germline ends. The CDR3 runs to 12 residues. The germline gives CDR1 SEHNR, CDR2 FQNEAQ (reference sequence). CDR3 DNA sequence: TGTGCCAGCAGCTTAGCAGAAGATACGCAGTATTTT. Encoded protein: CASSLAEDTQYF.

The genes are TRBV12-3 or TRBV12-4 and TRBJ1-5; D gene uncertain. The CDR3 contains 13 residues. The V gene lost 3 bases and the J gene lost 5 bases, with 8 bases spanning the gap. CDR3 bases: TGTGCCAGCAGTTTCGCCGGGGATCAGCCCCAGCATTTT. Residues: CASSFAGDQPQHF.

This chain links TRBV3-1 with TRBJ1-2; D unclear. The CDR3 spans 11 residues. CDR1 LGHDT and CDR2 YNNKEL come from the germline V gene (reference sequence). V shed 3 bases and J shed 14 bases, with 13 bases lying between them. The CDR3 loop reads CASSQSNEETF. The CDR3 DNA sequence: TGTGCCAGCAGCCAGTCAAACGAGGAGACCTTC.

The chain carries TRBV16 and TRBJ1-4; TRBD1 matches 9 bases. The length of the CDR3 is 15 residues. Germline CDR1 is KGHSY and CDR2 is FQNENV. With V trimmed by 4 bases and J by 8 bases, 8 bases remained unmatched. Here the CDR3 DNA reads TGTGCCAGCAGCCTCCAGGACAGGGGAGGAGAAAAACTGTTTTTT. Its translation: CASSLQDRGGEKLFF.

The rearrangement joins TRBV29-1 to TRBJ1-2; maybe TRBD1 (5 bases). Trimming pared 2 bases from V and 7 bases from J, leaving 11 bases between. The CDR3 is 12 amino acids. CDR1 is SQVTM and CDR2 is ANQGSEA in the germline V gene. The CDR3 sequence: CSVEFQGFGYTF. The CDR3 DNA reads TGCAGCGTTGAATTCCAGGGCTTTGGCTACACCTTC. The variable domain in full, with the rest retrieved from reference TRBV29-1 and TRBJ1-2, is SAVISQKPSRDICQRGTSLTIQCQVDSQVTMMFWYRQQPGQSLTLIATANQGSEATYESGFVIDKFPISRPNLTFSTLTVSNMSPEDSSIYLCSVEFQGFGYTFGSGTRLTVV.

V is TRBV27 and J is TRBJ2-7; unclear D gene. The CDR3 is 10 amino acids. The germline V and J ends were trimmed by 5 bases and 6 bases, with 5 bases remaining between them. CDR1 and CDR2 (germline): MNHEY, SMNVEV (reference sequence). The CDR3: CASSPSEQYF. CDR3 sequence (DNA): TGTGCCAGCAGTCCCTCCGAGCAGTACTTC.

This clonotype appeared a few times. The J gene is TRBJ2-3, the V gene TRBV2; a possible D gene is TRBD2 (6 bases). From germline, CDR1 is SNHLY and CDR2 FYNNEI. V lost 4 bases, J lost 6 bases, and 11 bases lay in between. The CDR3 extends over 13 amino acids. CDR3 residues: CASSGGGTDTQYF. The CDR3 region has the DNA TGTGCCAGCAGTGGTGGAGGGACCGATACGCAGTATTTT.

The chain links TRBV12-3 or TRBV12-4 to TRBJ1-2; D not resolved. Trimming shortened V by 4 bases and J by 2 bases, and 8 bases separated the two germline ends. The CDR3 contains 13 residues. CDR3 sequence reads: CASSSTVNYGYTF. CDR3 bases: TGTGCCAGCAGTTCCACCGTAAACTATGGCTACACCTTC.

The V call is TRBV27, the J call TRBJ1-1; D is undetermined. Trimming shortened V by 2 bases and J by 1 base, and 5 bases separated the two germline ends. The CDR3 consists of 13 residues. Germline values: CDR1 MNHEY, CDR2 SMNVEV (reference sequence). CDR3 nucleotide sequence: TGTGCCAGCAGTTTAATAGGGAACACTGAAGCTTTCTTT. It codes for CASSLIGNTEAFF.

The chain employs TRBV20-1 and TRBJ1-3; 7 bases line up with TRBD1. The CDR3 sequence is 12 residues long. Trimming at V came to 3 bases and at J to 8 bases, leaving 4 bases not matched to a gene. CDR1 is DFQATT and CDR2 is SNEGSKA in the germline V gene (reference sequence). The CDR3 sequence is CSASDRADTIYF. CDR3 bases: TGCAGTGCTAGCGACAGGGCGGACACCATATATTTT.

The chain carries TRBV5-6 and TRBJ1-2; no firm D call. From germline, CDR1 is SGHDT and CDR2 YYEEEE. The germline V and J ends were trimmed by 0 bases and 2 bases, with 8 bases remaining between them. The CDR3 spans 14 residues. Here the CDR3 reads CASSLGQDNYGYTF. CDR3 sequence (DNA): TGTGCCAGCAGCTTGGGGCAGGACAACTATGGCTACACCTTC.